These 32 T cell receptor beta chains were sequenced from one sample in a study of T cells in women clearing cervical HPV infection (dated by TCRdb to about 2018). The library was generated by the immunoSEQ multiplex PCR assay. What TCRdb holds here is the immuneACCESS table cut down to in-frame rearrangements. Part of the clones is not present; checked against another copy, under half of the missing clones reflect an unresolved V gene, and the others are unexplained. For this sample, the table gives tens of thousands of clones. The ten largest clones represent around 1.3% of the sample. Sequenced material: blood buffy coat. These receptors all come from a woman between 18 and 70 years old with a cervical HPV16 infection that either progressed to CIN3+ or cleared (not recorded which).

Note on this clone: Coverage ceases 3 residues before the CDR3 finishes, and the germline J gene fills in the end. V and J are TRBV5-4 and TRBJ2-3; 8 bases are a match to TRBD1. Unmatched junction bases numbered 5, after V lost 4 bases and J lost 4 bases. The CDR3 runs 14 residues. Germline CDR1 reads SGHNT; CDR2 reads YYREEE (reference sequence). The CDR3 sequence is CASSQEQGADTQYF. CDR3 bases read: TGTGCCAGCAGCCAGGAACAGGGGGCAGATACG.

Here the CDR3 reads CASSPTGQPYDYTF. The CDR3 bases that were read are TGTGCCAGCAGCCCCACGGGACAGCCCTACGAC. The V and J genes are TRBV7-3 and TRBJ1-2; 7 bases fit TRBD1. The read comes to an end 3 residues before the CDR3 does, leaving the germline J gene to fill in the end. The CDR3 consists of 14 residues. The germline gives CDR1 SGHTA, CDR2 FQGTGA. The whole variable domain, remainder taken from reference TRBV7-3 and TRBJ1-2, is GAGVSQTPSNKVTEKGKYVELRCDPISGHTALYWYRQSLGQGPEFLIYFQGTGAADDSGLPNDRFFAVRPEGSVSTLKIQRTERGDSAVYLCASSPTGQPYDYTFGSGTRLTVV.

As to this clone: The CDR3 end lies 3 residues beyond the end of the read and is filled in from the germline J gene. The V call is TRBV19, the J call TRBJ2-2; D is ambiguous. Trimming cost V 8 bases and J 0 bases, with 16 bases left between them. CDR1 is LNHDA and CDR2 is SQIVND in the germline V gene (reference sequence). The CDR3 is made up of 16 amino acids. The part of the CDR3 DNA that was read is TGTGCCAGTCAAGTTTCAGCGCCCGCGAACACCGGGGAG. Translated: CASQVSAPANTGE. The full CDR3 reads CASQVSAPANTGELFF. Drawing the rest from reference TRBV19 and TRBJ2-2, the complete variable domain is DGGITQSPKYLFRKEGQNVTLSCEQNLNHDAMYWYRQDPGQGLRLIYYSQIVNDFQKGDIAEGYSVSREKKESFPLTVTSAQKNPTAFYLCASQVSAPANTGELFFGEGSRLTVL.

A word on this clone: The read is 3 residues too short to cover the CDR3 end, so that end is filled in from the germline J gene. The chain uses TRBV5-6 and TRBJ2-5, with D perhaps TRBD1 (7 bases). This CDR3 spans 14 amino acids. V lost 1 base, J lost 4 bases, and 11 bases lay in between. In germline, CDR1 is SGHDT, CDR2 YYEEEE. The covered CDR3 bases are TGTGCCAGCAGCTTGTTGCAGGGGGGAGAGACC. Residues: CASSLLQGGET. The whole CDR3 sequence is CASSLLQGGETQYF.

As concerns this clone: With the read ending 3 residues before the CDR3 end, the germline J gene is used to fill in that end. The chain is built from TRBV20-1 and TRBJ2-7, with D uncertain. The CDR3 runs 12 residues. Trimming removed 7 bases from V and 4 bases from J, with 14 bases in between. Germline V lookup: CDR1 DFQATT, CDR2 SNEGSKA (reference sequence). CDR3 in amino acids: CSGQALAYEQYF. CDR3 bases read: TGCAGTGGTCAGGCCCTGGCATACGAG.

With regard to this clone: The CDR3 goes on 3 residues after the read ends, and that part is filled in from the germline J gene. This chain connects TRBV19 to TRBJ1-6; 9 nucleotides align to TRBD1. The CDR3 extends over 15 amino acids. V dropped 6 bases and J dropped 10; count of bases not matched to a gene: 10. In germline, CDR1 is LNHDA, CDR2 SQIVND (reference sequence). CDR3: CASSLHRGRRSPLHF. The sequenced part of the CDR3 DNA is TGTGCCAGTAGCCTACACAGGGGGCGCCGGTCACCC.

With regard to this clone: The read terminates 3 residues ahead of where the CDR3 ends, so the germline J gene completes it. The chain has TRBV20-1 and TRBJ1-6; 9 bases agree with TRBD1. Germline V lookup: CDR1 DFQATT, CDR2 SNEGSKA (reference sequence). Germline trimming cut 0 bases from V and 10 bases from J; bases unmatched to any gene: 7. The CDR3 covers 15 residues. CDR3 in amino acids: CSARDGGQGGSPLHF. Partial CDR3 DNA: TGCAGTGCTAGAGATGGGGGACAGGGAGGCTCACCC.

About this clone itself: The read stops 3 residues short of the end of the CDR3; the missing end is completed from the germline J gene. The V gene is TRBV14, the J gene TRBJ1-2; weak D call: TRBD1 (6 bases). The V end lost 1 base, the J end lost 7 bases, and 16 bases lay between the germline ends. The CDR3 is made up of 15 amino acids. The germline V gene encodes CDR1 SGHDN and CDR2 FVKESK. The CDR3 loop reads CASSQAGGAARGYTF. The covered CDR3 bases are TGTGCCAGCAGCCAAGCTGGGGGGGCAGCCCGTGGC.

Details on this clone: The read falls 3 residues short of the CDR3 end, and the missing part is taken from the germline J gene. The chain carries TRBV10-3 and TRBJ2-3, with D possibly matching TRBD1 (6 bases). The CDR3 covers 16 residues. Germline CDR1 and CDR2: ENHRY and SYGVKD. The CDR3 reads CAISDYGQTPNQPQYF. Partial CDR3 DNA: TGTGCCATCAGTGACTATGGACAGACCCCCAATCAGCCG.

With regard to this clone: The sequence runs out 3 residues before the end of the CDR3; the remainder is reconstructed from the germline J gene. J is TRBJ1-4 and V is TRBV5-1; D perhaps matches TRBD1 (5 bases). Germline-derived CDR1 and CDR2 are SGHRS and YFSETQ. V was trimmed by 0 bases and J by 5 bases, leaving 11 bases between them. The CDR3 is 15 residues long. CDR3 DNA, as far as it was read: TGCGCCAGCAGCTTGGGGTGGGGCGACAATGAAAAA. Translated, it gives CASSLGWGDNEK. The full CDR3 is CASSLGWGDNEKLFF.

Remarks on this clone: With the read ending 3 residues before the CDR3 end, the germline J gene is used to fill in that end. This chain connects TRBV7-3 to TRBJ2-2, with TRBD1 matching 9 bases. CDR3 length: 16 residues. V gave up 5 bases and J gave up 5 bases; unmatched junction bases: 9. Germline-derived CDR1 and CDR2 are SGHTA and FQGTGA. CDR3 in amino acids: CASSPQAGTGTGELFF. Partial CDR3 DNA: TGTGCCAGCAGCCCACAAGCCGGGACAGGGACCGGGGAG.

Comment on this clone: The observed sequence ends 3 residues before the CDR3 terminus, with the missing tail filled in from the germline J gene. The chain carries TRBV7-3 and TRBJ2-2, with D possibly matching TRBD1 (5 bases). This CDR3 comprises 13 residues. Germline CDR1 reads SGHTA; CDR2 reads FQGTGA. The CDR3 loop is CASSPDTNSPLFF. CDR3 DNA, as far as it was read: TGTGCCAGCAGCCCGGACACTAATTCACCG. Filled out from reference TRBV7-3 and TRBJ2-2, the complete variable domain reads GAGVSQTPSNKVTEKGKYVELRCDPISGHTALYWYRQSLGQGPEFLIYFQGTGAADDSGLPNDRFFAVRPEGSVSTLKIQRTERGDSAVYLCASSPDTNSPLFFGEGSRLTVL.

On this clone itself: The read terminates 3 residues ahead of where the CDR3 ends, so the germline J gene completes it. The chain couples TRBV29-1 to TRBJ2-5; 8 positions agree with TRBD1. This CDR3 has 13 amino acids. V trimming: 4 bases; J trimming: 2 bases; junction bases outside the gene matches: 3. The germline V gene has CDR1 SQVTM and CDR2 ANQGSEA. CDR3 DNA (partial): TGCAGCGTTGTCAGGGGGCGTCAAGAGACC. Translating gives CSVVRGRQET. The full CDR3 reads CSVVRGRQETQYF.

CDR3 amino acids: CASSLQGAGELFF. The CDR3 DNA, read in part, is TGCGCCAGCAGCTTACAGGGGGCCGGGGAG. This chain links TRBV5-1 with TRBJ2-2, with 8 bases lining up with TRBD1. From the germline J gene comes the end of the CDR3, since the read stops 3 residues before it. With V trimmed by 2 bases and J by 6 bases, 0 bases remained unmatched. This CDR3 region has 13 residues. The V gene's germline CDR1 is SGHRS and CDR2 YFSETQ.

As to this clone: Sequencing ends 3 residues short of the CDR3 end; the germline J gene provides the rest. The V gene is TRBV7-3, the J gene TRBJ1-1; D is perhaps TRBD1 (5 bases). The V gene lost 2 bases and the J gene lost 5 bases, with 15 bases spanning the gap. The length of the CDR3 is 15 residues. CDR1 and CDR2 (germline): SGHTA, FQGTGA. The CDR3 loop reads CASSLGGGTGTEAFF. CDR3 DNA, as far as it was read: TGTGCCAGCAGCTTAGGGGGGGGAACCGGAACTGAA.

On this clone: The CDR3 extends 3 residues past the end of the read, so its final part is completed from the germline J gene. V usage is TRBV29-1 and J usage is TRBJ2-3; D unclear. The CDR3 length is 12 residues. CDR1 and CDR2 from the germline V gene are SQVTM and ANQGSEA. The chain's CDR3 is CSVRQIQETQYF. The DNA read from the CDR3 is TGCAGCGTTAGGCAGATCCAAGAGACG.

Details on this clone: The read terminates 3 residues ahead of where the CDR3 ends, so the germline J gene completes it. The V and J genes are TRBV20-1 and TRBJ2-7; a weak D match, TRBD2 (7 bases). The CDR3 spans 14 residues. Trimming stripped 6 bases from V and 3 bases from J, with 18 bases between. CDR1 is DFQATT, CDR2 SNEGSKA, per germline (reference sequence). CDR3 bases read: TGCAGTGCCCATCCGGCGGGGGCCTTCTACGAG. Amino acid sequence: CSAHPAGAFYE. The entire CDR3 reads CSAHPAGAFYEQYF.

Remarks on this clone: The read ends 3 residues before the CDR3 terminus; that terminus is restored from the germline J gene. V and J are TRBV6-1 and TRBJ2-1; D possibly matches TRBD1 or TRBD2 (5 bases each). Germline-derived CDR1 and CDR2 are MNHNS and SASEGT. This CDR3 region has 16 residues. V lost 4 bases and J lost 0, with 13 bases in between. The CDR3 here is CASSVNEGISYNEQFF. The sequenced part of the CDR3 DNA is TGTGCCAGCAGTGTGAACGAGGGGATCTCCTACAATGAG.

For this clone: The read terminates 3 residues before the CDR3 end, so the remaining end is supplied by the germline J gene. The chain employs TRBV5-1 and TRBJ2-3, with D unclear. The germline V gene has CDR1 SGHRS and CDR2 YFSETQ. The CDR3 covers 15 residues. The CDR3 region is CASSPRPVGQETQYF. Partial CDR3 DNA: TGCGCCAGCAGCCCCCGCCCGGTAGGGCAAGAGACG.

Points on this clone: The read falls 3 residues short of the CDR3 end, and the missing part is taken from the germline J gene. This chain connects TRBV6-1 to TRBJ2-1, with TRBD1 matching over 7 bases. The CDR3 sequence is 15 residues long. V shed 2 bases and J 6 bases; nucleotides not matched to a gene: 7. Germline V CDR1 and CDR2: MNHNS, SASEGT. CDR3 in amino acids: CASSELTGPSNEQFF. CDR3 DNA, as far as it was read: TGTGCCAGCAGTGAACTGACAGGGCCATCCAATGAG.

Notes on this clone: The read halts 3 residues ahead of the CDR3 end, with the missing end drawn from the germline J gene. The chain links TRBV29-1 to TRBJ2-1; 11 bases align to TRBD1. CDR3 length equals 12 residues. V was clipped by 8 bases and J by 9 bases; unmatched bases: 6. Germline loops: CDR1 SQVTM, CDR2 ANQGSEA. The sequenced CDR3 bases are TGCAGCACTCGGACAGGGGGCGTTGAG. It encodes CSTRTGGVE. The complete CDR3 protein is CSTRTGGVEQFF.

CDR3: CSAQPGQAGNTIYF. Partial CDR3 DNA: TGCAGTGCCCAACCGGGACAGGCAGGAAACACC. The V gene is TRBV20-1, the J gene TRBJ1-3; 8 bases align to TRBD1. The missing CDR3 end, 3 residues past where the read stops, is filled in from the germline J gene. V trimming: 6 bases; J trimming: 4 bases; junction bases outside the gene matches: 8. CDR1 and CDR2 from the germline V gene are DFQATT and SNEGSKA (reference sequence). This CDR3 has 14 residues.

On this clone: The read terminates 3 residues before the CDR3 end, so the remaining end is supplied by the germline J gene. The chain couples TRBV5-6 to TRBJ1-5; 8 nucleotides match TRBD1. Unmatched junction bases numbered 3, after V lost 4 bases and J lost 3 bases. The CDR3 is 14 residues long. CDR1 SGHDT and CDR2 YYEEEE come from the germline V gene. CDR3 DNA, as far as it was read: TGTGCCAGCAGCCGGACAGGGCCCAATCAGCCC. Translated: CASSRTGPNQP. The CDR3 in its entirety is CASSRTGPNQPQHF. The full variable domain, its missing parts supplied by reference TRBV5-6 and TRBJ1-5, is DAGVTQSPTHLIKTRGQQVTLRCSPKSGHDTVSWYQQALGQGPQFIFQYYEEEERQRGNFPDRFSGHQFPNYSSELNVNALLLGDSALYLCASSRTGPNQPQHFGDGTRLSIL.

Note on this clone: The sequence runs out 3 residues before the end of the CDR3; the remainder is reconstructed from the germline J gene. J is TRBJ2-1 and V is TRBV19; 9 bases map to TRBD2. The germline gives CDR1 LNHDA, CDR2 SQIVND (reference sequence). The V and J ends lost 2 bases and 3 bases, in that order; junction bases with no gene match: 8. This CDR3 comprises 17 residues. Partial CDR3 DNA: TGTGCCAGTAGTATACCCCAGACTAGCGGTCACTACAATGAG. It translates to CASSIPQTSGHYNE. The CDR3 reads in full as CASSIPQTSGHYNEQFF.

Concerning this clone itself: Coverage ceases 3 residues before the CDR3 finishes, and the germline J gene fills in the end. The chain is built from TRBV2 and TRBJ2-3; D is possibly TRBD2 (7 bases). CDR3 size: 15 residues. V lost 4 bases, J lost 7 bases, and 18 bases lay in between. CDR1 is SNHLY, CDR2 FYNNEI, per germline. CDR3 sequence: CASSVEGGGTNTQYF. The CDR3 bases that were read are TGTGCCAGCAGTGTCGAGGGGGGGGGAACGAATACG. The full variable domain, rest sourced from reference TRBV2 and TRBJ2-3, is EPEVTQTPSHQVTQMGQEVILRCVPISNHLYFYWYRQILGQKVEFLVSFYNNEISEKSEIFDDQFSVERPDGSNFTLKIRSTKLEDSAMYFCASSVEGGGTNTQYFGPGTRLTVL.

As regards this clone: The sequenced fragment ends 3 residues before the CDR3 boundary, so the rest is inferred from the germline J gene. The chain carries TRBV7-3 and TRBJ2-3; 10 bases map to TRBD2. Per the germline V gene, CDR1 is SGHTA and CDR2 is FQGTGA. V shed 5 bases, J shed 7 bases, and the junction held 9 bases outside the gene matches. The CDR3 totals 15 residues. The CDR3 spells CASSTASGGTNTQYF. The DNA read from the CDR3 is TGTGCCAGCAGCACCGCTAGCGGGGGAACCAATACG.

A word on this clone: The germline gene is not matched at one end of the junction; a read error may be the cause. The missing CDR3 end, 3 residues past where the read stops, is filled in from the germline J gene. This chain joins TRBV4-2 and TRBJ2-3, with TRBD2 matching over 8 bases. This CDR3 region has 15 residues. Germline CDR1 and CDR2: LGHNA and YNFKEQ. CDR3 sequence: CASSLTSGPTDTQYF. The sequenced CDR3 bases are TGCGCCAGCAGCTTAACTAGCGGACCCACAGATACG.

Notes on this clone: The CDR3 end lies 3 residues beyond the end of the read and is filled in from the germline J gene. The chain links TRBV19 to TRBJ2-7, with TRBD1 matching over 7 bases. The CDR3 length is 13 residues. The V gene's germline CDR1 is LNHDA and CDR2 SQIVND (reference sequence). The trim removed 7 bases at V and 6 bases at J, leaving 9 bases unmatched. The CDR3 reads CASKRQGVREQYF. CDR3 bases read: TGTGCCAGTAAACGACAGGGAGTTCGCGAG.

Regarding this clone: With the read ending 3 residues before the CDR3 end, the germline J gene is used to fill in that end. The chain combines TRBV7-6 with TRBJ1-2; a possible D gene is TRBD1 (5 bases). The CDR3 is made up of 15 amino acids. The V gene's germline CDR1 is SGHVS and CDR2 FNYEAQ. This CDR3 is CASSLAGGGFYDYTF. The covered CDR3 bases are TGTGCCAGCAGCTTAGCGGGGGGTGGATTCTACGAC.

Note on this clone: The read finishes 3 residues shy of the CDR3 end, and the germline J gene is used to complete it. J is TRBJ1-5 and V is TRBV4-2; TRBD1 matches 8 bases. CDR3 length equals 17 residues. In germline, CDR1 is LGHNA, CDR2 YNFKEQ. Trimming cost V 1 base and J 7 bases; bases outside gene matches: 12. Here the CDR3 reads CASSQGVAGGNEQPQHF. CDR3 DNA (partial): TGTGCCAGCAGCCAAGGCGTCGCAGGGGGCAACGAACAGCCC.

About this clone itself: The read ends 3 residues shy of where the CDR3 ends; the end is completed using the germline J gene. V is TRBV5-1 and J is TRBJ1-2, with D possibly matching TRBD1 (6 bases). Germline V gene lookup returns CDR1 SGHRS and CDR2 YFSETQ. The CDR3 covers 14 residues. CDR3 protein: CASSLADRRGGYTF. The covered CDR3 bases are TGCGCCAGCAGCTTGGCCGACAGGAGAGGAGGC.

Regarding this clone: The DNA ends 3 residues before the CDR3 does, and the rest of the CDR3 is filled in from the germline J gene. J is TRBJ2-7 and V is TRBV15, with TRBD2 as a possible D gene (7 bases). The CDR3 is 14 residues long. With 6 bases removed from V and 0 bases from J, the gap between germline ends came to 12 bases. CDR1 LNHNV and CDR2 YYDKDF come from the germline V gene (reference sequence). The CDR3 DNA, read in part, is TGTGCCACCAGTCCCGGGGGGCACTCCTACGAG. Amino acids: CATSPGGHSYE. The entire CDR3 protein is CATSPGGHSYEQYF.